This T cell receptor (beta chain) was sequenced in a study of blood T cell repertoires in COVID-19. Measured with immunoSEQ multiplex PCR; TCRdb has only the in-frame clones, and not every one. The table lists 400,000 to 500,000 clones, around nine tenths of them singletons. V gave up 8 bases and J gave up 5 bases; unmatched junction bases: 10. Germline-derived CDR1 and CDR2 are SEHNR and FQNEAQ (reference sequence). There are 15 residues in the CDR3. Sequenced: PBMCs or T cells enriched from blood (not recorded which). The TCR sequence derives from a woman between 18 and 30 years old who had been exposed to COVID-19. The chain employs TRBV7-9 and TRBJ2-2; 8 bases are shared with TRBD1. The CDR3 here is CASWGTGDFTGELFF. The CDR3 bases are TGTGCCAGCTGGGGGACAGGAGACTTTACCGGGGAGCTGTTTTTT.